This entry features one T cell receptor beta chain sequence. V lost 0 bases to trimming and J lost 3 bases, with 8 bases between them. The germline gives CDR1 LGHNA, CDR2 YSLEER. This CDR3 is built from 15 residues. This record belongs to a study of blood T cell repertoires in COVID-19. TCRdb keeps only in-frame clones here, not all; method: immunoSEQ multiplex PCR. This repertoire shows some 250,000 clones, 70% to 90% found once; its top ten account for roughly 0.8%. This chain uses TRBV4-3 with TRBJ2-2; D gene ambiguous. The source is a woman aged 25-40 years with acute or convalescent COVID-19. Sequencing used peripheral blood. CDR3: CASSQESAYTGELFF. Written as DNA, the CDR3 is TGCGCCAGCAGCCAAGAGAGTGCGTACACCGGGGAGCTGTTTTTT.